Reported below is one T cell receptor (beta chain). Trimming at V came to 3 bases and at J to 0 bases, leaving 3 bases not matched to a gene. CDR1 and CDR2 from the germline V gene are SGHDN and FVKESK. The CDR3 runs 17 residues. Per the study methods: Reference gene primers were amplified, and this amplification served to estimate nucleated cell counts. The assay was immunoSEQ multiplex PCR, and TCRdb's table has in-frame clones only and misses some. V and J calls and clone size follow that table, whereas D and trimming were derived from the DNA. The table includes fewer than 300,000 clones, 83% detected once. This specimen comes from a study of blood T cell repertoires in COVID-19. On the study more broadly: Spain, Italy and the United States supplied samples that represented acute and convalescent COVID-19. Sources were T cells, B-cell-depleted T cells, or PBMCs; the material itself was cDNA or gDNA.

The rearrangement joins TRBV14 to TRBJ2-1; 12 bases agree with TRBD2. The TCR comes from a woman between 45 and 60 years old who had recovered from COVID-19. The sequencing input was peripheral blood. The chain's CDR3 is CASSQLAGGPSYNEQFF. DNA for the CDR3: TGTGCCAGCAGCCAGCTAGCGGGAGGGCCCTCCTACAATGAGCAGTTCTTC.